Below are 3 T cell receptor beta chains sequenced from a single sample in a study of blood T cell repertoires in COVID-19. Clones were sequenced by immunoSEQ multiplex PCR, and TCRdb holds only the in-frame ones, with some missing. The repertoire holds about 250,000 clones, with around 91% as singletons. Sequenced: PBMCs or T cells enriched from blood (not recorded which). The source of these receptors is a woman younger than 30 who had recovered from COVID-19.

J is TRBJ1-2 and V is TRBV5-4; 7 nucleotides align to TRBD1. Germline V lookup: CDR1 SGHNT, CDR2 YYREEE (reference sequence). Germline trimming cut 4 bases from V and 0 bases from J; bases unmatched to any gene: 12. The CDR3 runs to 17 residues. CDR3: CASSIPNRGGSNYGYTF. The CDR3 bases are TGTGCCAGCAGCATACCCAACAGGGGCGGTTCTAACTATGGCTACACCTTC.

V is TRBV18 and J is TRBJ1-1; no firm D call. V was pared by 4 bases and J by 1 base, with 10 bases between. CDR1 KGHSH and CDR2 LQKENI come from the germline V gene. CDR3 length: 14 residues. CDR3: CASSHGSTNTEAFF. The CDR3 DNA sequence: TGTGCCAGCTCACACGGGTCTACGAACACTGAAGCTTTCTTT.

This chain links TRBV6-5 with TRBJ2-7; no clear D. Germline values: CDR1 MNHEY, CDR2 SVGAGI. V lost 5 bases, J lost 5 bases, and 19 bases lay in between. This CDR3 is 15 amino acids long. In nucleotides, the CDR3 is TGTGCCAGCAGTACTTCTCCGACGGAGAGCGACGAGCAGTACTTC. Translation: CASSTSPTESDEQYF.